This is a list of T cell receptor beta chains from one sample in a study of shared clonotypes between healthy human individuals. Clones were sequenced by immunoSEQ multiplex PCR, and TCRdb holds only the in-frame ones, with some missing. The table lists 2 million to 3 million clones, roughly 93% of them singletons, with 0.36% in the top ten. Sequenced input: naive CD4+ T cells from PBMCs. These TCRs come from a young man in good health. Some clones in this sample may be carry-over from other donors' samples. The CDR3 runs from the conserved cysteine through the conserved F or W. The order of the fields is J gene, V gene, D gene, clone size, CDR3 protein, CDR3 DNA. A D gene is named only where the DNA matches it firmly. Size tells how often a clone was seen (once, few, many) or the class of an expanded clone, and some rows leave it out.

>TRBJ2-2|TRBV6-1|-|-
CASSERLVGSGGELFF
TGTGCCAGCAGTGAACGGCTAGTGGGATCGGGCGGGGAGCTGTTTTTT
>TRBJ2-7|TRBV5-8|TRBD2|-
CASSKEDGLAGTYEQYF
TGTGCCAGCAGCAAAGAAGATGGACTAGCGGGGACCTACGAGCAGTACTTC
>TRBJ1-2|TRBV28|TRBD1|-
CASSLGGTEGYGYTF
TGTGCCAGCAGTTTAGGAGGGACAGAAGGCTATGGCTACACCTTC
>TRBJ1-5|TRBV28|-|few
CASSFTDVLQPQHF
TGTGCCAGCAGTTTCACAGACGTGCTTCAGCCCCAGCATTTT
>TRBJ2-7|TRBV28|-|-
CASSPVGMRREQYF
TGTGCCAGCAGTCCGGTTGGAATGCGTCGCGAGCAGTACTTC
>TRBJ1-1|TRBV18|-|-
CASSQKGSSTEAFF
TGTGCCAGCTCCCAAAAGGGGTCAAGCACTGAAGCTTTCTTT
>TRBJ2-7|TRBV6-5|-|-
CASSSGTRSYEQYF
TGTGCCAGCAGTTCCGGGACTCGCTCCTACGAGCAGTACTTC
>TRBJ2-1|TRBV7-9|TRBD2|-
CASSRTSGSVHEQFF
TGTGCCAGCAGCCGGACTAGCGGGAGTGTGCATGAGCAGTTCTTC
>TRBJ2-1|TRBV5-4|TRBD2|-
CASSLFSGGTNNEQFF
TGTGCCAGCAGCTTGTTTTCGGGAGGGACAAACAATGAGCAGTTCTTC
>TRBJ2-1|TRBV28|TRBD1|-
CASRDEGGALNEQFF
TGTGCCAGCAGGGACGAAGGGGGCGCTCTCAATGAGCAGTTCTTC
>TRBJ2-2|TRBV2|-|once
CATRLGITGELFF
TGTGCCACGAGACTAGGTATCACCGGGGAGCTGTTTTTT
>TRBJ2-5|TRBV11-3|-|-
CASSPTAQETQYF
TGTGCCAGCAGCCCGACAGCACAAGAGACCCAGTACTTC
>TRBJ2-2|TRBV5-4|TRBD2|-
CASSNGLAGNTGELFF
TGTGCCAGCAGCAACGGACTAGCGGGGAACACCGGGGAGCTGTTTTTT
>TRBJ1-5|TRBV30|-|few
CAWSEGGLRQPQHF
TGTGCCTGGAGTGAGGGTGGACTAAGACAGCCCCAGCATTTT
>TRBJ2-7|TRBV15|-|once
CATASRHRTYEQYF
TGTGCCACCGCTTCGCGACATCGAACCTACGAGCAGTACTTC
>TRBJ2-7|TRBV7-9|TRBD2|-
CASRPSGKGYEQYF
TGTGCCAGCAGACCTAGCGGGAAGGGCTACGAGCAGTACTTC
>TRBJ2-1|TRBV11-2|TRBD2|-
CASSTGTSRWNEQFF
TGTGCCAGCAGTACCGGGACTAGCAGGTGGAATGAGCAGTTCTTC
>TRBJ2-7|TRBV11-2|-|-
CASSLFRGYEQYF
TGTGCCAGCAGCTTATTCAGAGGCTACGAGCAGTACTTC
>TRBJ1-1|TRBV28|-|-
CASSPTRQFTEAFF
TGTGCCAGCAGTCCCACCCGACAGTTCACTGAAGCTTTCTTT
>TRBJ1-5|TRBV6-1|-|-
CASRGVWGYQPQHF
TGTGCCAGCAGGGGGGTTTGGGGATATCAGCCCCAGCATTTT
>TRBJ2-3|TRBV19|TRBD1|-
CASSIVPGQGADTQYF
TGTGCCAGTAGTATAGTTCCGGGACAGGGTGCAGATACGCAGTATTTT
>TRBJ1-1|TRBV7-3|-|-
CASSLSGSYLTEAFF
TGTGCCAGCAGCTTATCGGGCAGCTATCTCACTGAAGCTTTCTTT
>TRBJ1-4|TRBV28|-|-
CASSPPPPIGGKLFF
TGTGCCAGCAGTCCCCCACCCCCGATAGGAGGAAAACTGTTTTTT
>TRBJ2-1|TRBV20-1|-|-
CSAPPANEQFF
TGCAGTGCTCCTCCGGCCAATGAGCAGTTCTTC
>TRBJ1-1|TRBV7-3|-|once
CASSPPGGGRGEAFF
TGTGCCAGCAGCCCCCCGGGGGGGGGCAGGGGTGAAGCTTTCTTT
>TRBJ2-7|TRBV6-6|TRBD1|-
CASSRQGVYEQYF
TGTGCCAGCAGTCGACAGGGGGTGTACGAGCAGTACTTC
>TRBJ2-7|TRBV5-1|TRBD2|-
CASSLAVGRAFYEQYF
TGCGCCAGCAGCTTGGCTGTCGGGAGGGCATTTTACGAGCAGTACTTC
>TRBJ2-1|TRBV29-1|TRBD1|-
CSVGVRGRAIEQFF
TGCAGCGTTGGAGTCAGGGGGCGAGCGATTGAGCAGTTCTTC
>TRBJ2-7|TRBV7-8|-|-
CASSVSYEQYF
TGTGCCAGCAGCGTGTCCTACGAGCAGTACTTC
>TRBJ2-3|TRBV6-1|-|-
CAGGGGSRDTQYF
TGTGCCGGGGGCGGTGGCAGCCGGGATACGCAGTATTTT
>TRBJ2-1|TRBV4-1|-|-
CASSQVYREECVF
TGCGCCAGCAGCCAGGTATACAGGGAGGAGTGTGTCTTC
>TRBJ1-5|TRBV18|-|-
CASSPYAWGEGQPQHF
TGTGCCAGCTCACCCTACGCCTGGGGGGAGGGGCAGCCCCAGCATTTT
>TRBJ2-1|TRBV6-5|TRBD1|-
CASSYTGQGRNEQFF
TGTGCCAGCAGTTATACGGGACAGGGACGCAATGAGCAGTTCTTC
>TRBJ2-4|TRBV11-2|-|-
CASSLGVGAPLAKNIQYF
TGTGCCAGCAGCTTAGGTGTAGGCGCTCCCTTAGCCAAAAACATTCAGTACTTC
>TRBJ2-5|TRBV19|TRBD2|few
CASRTSGMSETQYF
TGTGCCTCCCGGACTAGCGGGATGAGCGAGACCCAGTACTTC
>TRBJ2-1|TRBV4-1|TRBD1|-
CASSHPGQSSYNEQFF
TGCGCCAGCAGCCATCCGGGACAGAGCTCCTACAATGAGCAGTTCTTC
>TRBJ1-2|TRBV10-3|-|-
CAISELAVNYGYTF
TGTGCCATCAGTGAGTTAGCGGTAAACTATGGCTACACCTTC
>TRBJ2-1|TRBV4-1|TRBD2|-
CASSRAGLAGVYDEQFF
TGCGCCAGCAGCCGAGCGGGACTAGCGGGGGTCTATGATGAGCAGTTCTTC
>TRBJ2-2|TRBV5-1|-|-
CASSYERNTGELFF
TGCGCCAGCAGCTATGAGAGAAACACCGGGGAGCTGTTTTTT
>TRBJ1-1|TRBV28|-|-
CASAERRGGWTEAFF
TGTGCCAGCGCCGAGAGGCGGGGGGGGTGGACTGAAGCTTTCTTT
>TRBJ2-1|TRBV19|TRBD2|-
CASRSLSGRVNNEQFF
TGTGCCAGTAGGAGCCTTAGCGGGAGGGTAAACAATGAGCAGTTCTTC
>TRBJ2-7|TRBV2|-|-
CASSEAVGYPYF
TGTGCCAGCAGTGAGGCGGTAGGGTATCCGTACTTC
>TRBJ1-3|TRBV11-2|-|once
CASSLARTGSGNTIYF
TGTGCCAGCAGCTTGGCAAGAACAGGGAGTGGAAACACCATATATTTT
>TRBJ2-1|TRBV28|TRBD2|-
CASRTVSGRFYNEQFF
TGTGCCAGCAGAACGGTTAGCGGGAGGTTTTACAATGAGCAGTTCTTC
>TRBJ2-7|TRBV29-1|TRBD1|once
CSARDRGLYEQYF
TGCAGCGCCAGGGACAGGGGGCTATACGAGCAGTACTTC
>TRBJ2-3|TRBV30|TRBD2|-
CAWSGLAVPTDTQYF
TGTGCCTGGAGTGGACTAGCGGTCCCCACAGATACGCAGTATTTT
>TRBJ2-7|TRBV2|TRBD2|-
CASRTTSGSSYEQYF
TGTGCCAGCAGGACAACTAGCGGGAGCTCCTACGAGCAGTACTTC